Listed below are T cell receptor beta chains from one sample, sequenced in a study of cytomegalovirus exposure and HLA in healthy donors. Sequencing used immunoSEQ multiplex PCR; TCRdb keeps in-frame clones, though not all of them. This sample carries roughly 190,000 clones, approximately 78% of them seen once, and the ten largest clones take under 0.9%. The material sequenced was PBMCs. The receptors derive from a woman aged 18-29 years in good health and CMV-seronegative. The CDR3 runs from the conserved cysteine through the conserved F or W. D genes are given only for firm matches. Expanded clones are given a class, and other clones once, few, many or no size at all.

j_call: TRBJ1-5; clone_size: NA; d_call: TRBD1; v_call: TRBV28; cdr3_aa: CASSPWDRGHNQPQHF; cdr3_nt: TGTGCCAGCAGTCCTTGGGACAGGGGGCATAATCAGCCCCAGCATTTT
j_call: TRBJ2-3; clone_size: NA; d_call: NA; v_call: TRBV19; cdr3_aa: CASSPKRGGFTDTQYF; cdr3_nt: TGTGCCAGTAGCCCCAAGAGGGGGGGCTTCACAGATACGCAGTATTTT
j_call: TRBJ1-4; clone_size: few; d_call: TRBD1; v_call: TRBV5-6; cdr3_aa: CASSLGPGQALDF; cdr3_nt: TGTGCCAGCAGCTTGGGACCGGGACAGGCCTTAGACTTT
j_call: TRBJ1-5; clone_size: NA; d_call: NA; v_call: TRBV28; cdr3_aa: CASSLTTTGSNQPQHF; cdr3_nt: TGTGCCAGCAGTTTGACCACTACAGGCAGCAATCAGCCCCAGCATTTT
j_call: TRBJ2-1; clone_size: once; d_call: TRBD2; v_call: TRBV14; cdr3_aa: CASSQGLAGGVF; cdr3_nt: TGTGCCAGCAGCCAAGGGTTGGCGGGAGGCGTCTTC
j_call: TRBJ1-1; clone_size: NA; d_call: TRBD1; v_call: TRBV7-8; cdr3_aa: CASSPEAGTVAPGSEAFF; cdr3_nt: TGTGCCAGCAGTCCGGAAGCCGGGACAGTCGCTCCCGGGAGTGAAGCTTTCTTT
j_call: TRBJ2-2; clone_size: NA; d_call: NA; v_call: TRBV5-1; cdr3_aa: CASSFPGGTGELFF; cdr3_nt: TGCGCCAGCAGCTTTCCAGGGGGGACCGGGGAGCTGTTTTTT
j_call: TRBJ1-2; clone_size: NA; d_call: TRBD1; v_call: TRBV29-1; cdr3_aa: CSVGDRENYGYTF; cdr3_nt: TGCAGCGTCGGTGACAGGGAAAACTATGGCTACACCTTC
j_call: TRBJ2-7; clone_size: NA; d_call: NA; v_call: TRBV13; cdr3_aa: CASSLGSQGSYEQYF; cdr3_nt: TGTGCCAGCAGCTTAGGGTCCCAGGGTTCCTACGAGCAGTACTTC
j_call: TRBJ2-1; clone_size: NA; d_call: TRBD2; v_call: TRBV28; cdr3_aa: CASRLGGLAGAGEQFF; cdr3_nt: TGTGCCAGCAGGCTCGGGGGACTAGCGGGAGCGGGTGAGCAGTTCTTC
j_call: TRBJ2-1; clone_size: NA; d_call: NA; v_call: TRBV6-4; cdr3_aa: CASRADARRDEQFF; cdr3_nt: TGTGCCAGCAGAGCGGACGCCCGAAGGGATGAGCAGTTCTTC
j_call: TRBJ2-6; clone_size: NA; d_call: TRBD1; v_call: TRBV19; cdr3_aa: CASRTGPTSGANVLTF; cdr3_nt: TGTGCCAGTAGGACAGGGCCGACTTCTGGGGCCAACGTCCTGACTTTC
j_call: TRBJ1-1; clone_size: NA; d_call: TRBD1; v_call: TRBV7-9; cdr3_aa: CASSDRVSGTEAFF; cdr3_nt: TGTGCCAGCAGCGACAGGGTTTCGGGCACTGAAGCTTTCTTT
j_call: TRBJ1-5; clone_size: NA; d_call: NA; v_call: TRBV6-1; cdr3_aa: CASSEALTGTYSNQPQHF; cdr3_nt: TGTGCCAGCAGTGAAGCGCTTACAGGGACATATAGCAATCAGCCCCAGCATTTT
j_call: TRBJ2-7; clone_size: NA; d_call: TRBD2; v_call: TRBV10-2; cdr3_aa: CASRGGEQYF; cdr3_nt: TGCGCCAGCAGGGGAGGGGAGCAGTACTTC
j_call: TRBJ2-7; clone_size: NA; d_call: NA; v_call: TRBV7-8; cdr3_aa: CASSPTTGRNEQYF; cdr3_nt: TGTGCCAGCAGCCCCACTACAGGGCGGAACGAGCAGTACTTC
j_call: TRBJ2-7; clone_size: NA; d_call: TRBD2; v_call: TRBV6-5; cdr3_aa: CATRTSGTSYEQYF; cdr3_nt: TGTGCCACCAGAACTAGCGGGACCTCCTACGAGCAGTACTTC
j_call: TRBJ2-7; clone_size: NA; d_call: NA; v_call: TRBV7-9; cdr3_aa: CSSSLPRERLQYF; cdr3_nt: TGTTCCAGCAGCTTACCTCGGGAAAGGCTACAGTACTTC
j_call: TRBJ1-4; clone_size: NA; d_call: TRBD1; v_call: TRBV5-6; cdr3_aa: CASSLATGPNEKLFF; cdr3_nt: TGTGCCAGCAGCTTGGCGACAGGGCCTAATGAAAAACTGTTTTTT
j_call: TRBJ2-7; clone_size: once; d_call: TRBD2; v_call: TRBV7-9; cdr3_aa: CASSSRLAGDLNEQYF; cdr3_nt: TGTGCCAGCAGCTCCAGACTAGCGGGAGACTTAAACGAGCAGTACTTC
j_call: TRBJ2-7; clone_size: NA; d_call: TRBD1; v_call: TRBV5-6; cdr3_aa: CASSLGRGRSEQYF; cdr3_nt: TGTGCCAGCAGCTTGGGAAGGGGGCGTTCCGAGCAGTACTTC
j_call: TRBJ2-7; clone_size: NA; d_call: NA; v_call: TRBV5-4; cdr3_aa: CASSFQGPQTYEQYF; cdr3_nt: TGTGCCAGCAGCTTTCAGGGGCCACAAACCTACGAGCAGTACTTC
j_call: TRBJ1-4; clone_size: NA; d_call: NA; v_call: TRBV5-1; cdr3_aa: CASSLVEGANEKLFF; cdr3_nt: TGCGCCAGCAGCTTGGTTGAGGGGGCTAATGAAAAACTGTTTTTT
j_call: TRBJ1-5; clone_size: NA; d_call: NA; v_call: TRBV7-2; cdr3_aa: CASSLAGASNQPQHF; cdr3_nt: TGTGCCAGCAGCTTAGCGGGGGCTAGCAATCAGCCCCAGCATTTT
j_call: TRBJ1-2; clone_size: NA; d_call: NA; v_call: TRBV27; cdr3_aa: CASSFIGRLGYGYTF; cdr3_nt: TGTGCCAGCAGTTTTATAGGCCGGCTAGGCTATGGCTACACCTTC
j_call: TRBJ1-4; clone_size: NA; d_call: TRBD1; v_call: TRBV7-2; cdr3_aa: CASSGQAHEKLFF; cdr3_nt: TGTGCCAGCAGCGGACAGGCGCATGAAAAACTGTTTTTT
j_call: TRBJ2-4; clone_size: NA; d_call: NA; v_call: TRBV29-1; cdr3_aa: CSVEDRFRAGLAKNIQYF; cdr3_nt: TGCAGCGTTGAAGATCGGTTTCGGGCAGGGCTAGCCAAAAACATTCAGTACTTC
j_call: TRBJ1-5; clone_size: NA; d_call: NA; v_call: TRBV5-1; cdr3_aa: CASSPGVQFDQPQHF; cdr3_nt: TGCGCCAGCAGCCCGGGAGTCCAATTCGATCAGCCCCAGCATTTT
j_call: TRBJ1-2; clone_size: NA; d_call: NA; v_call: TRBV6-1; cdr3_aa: CASSEAGGFYGNTF; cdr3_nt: TGTGCCAGCAGTGAAGCAGGAGGATTCTATGGCAACACCTTC
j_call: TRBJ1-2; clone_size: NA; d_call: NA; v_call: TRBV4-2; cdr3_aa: CASSQDFPGYSYGYTF; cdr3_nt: TGTGCCAGCAGCCAAGATTTCCCAGGGTATTCCTATGGCTACACCTTC
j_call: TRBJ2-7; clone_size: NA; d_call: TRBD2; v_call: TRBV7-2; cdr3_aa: CASSLTVAGGRSSYEQYF; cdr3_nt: TGTGCCAGCAGCTTAACTGTTGCGGGAGGGCGAAGCTCCTACGAGCAGTACTTC
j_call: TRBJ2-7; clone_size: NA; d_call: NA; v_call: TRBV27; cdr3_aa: CASAGRWDEQYF; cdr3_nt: TGTGCCAGCGCAGGGAGGTGGGACGAGCAGTACTTC
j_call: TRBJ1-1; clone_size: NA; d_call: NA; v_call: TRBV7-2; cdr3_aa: CASSPGHMNTEAFF; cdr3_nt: TGTGCCAGCAGTCCGGGACACATGAACACTGAAGCTTTCTTT
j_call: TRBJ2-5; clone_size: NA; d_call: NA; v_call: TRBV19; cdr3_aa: CASSIMIGVQETQYF; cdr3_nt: TGTGCCAGTAGTATAATGATCGGGGTCCAAGAGACCCAGTACTTC
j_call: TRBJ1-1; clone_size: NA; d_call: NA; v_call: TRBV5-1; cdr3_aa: CASSLEGQWGTEAFF; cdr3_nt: TGCGCCAGCAGCTTGGAAGGACAGTGGGGGACTGAAGCTTTCTTT
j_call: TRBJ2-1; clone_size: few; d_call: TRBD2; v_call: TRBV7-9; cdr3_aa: CASSRGLAGGPEEQFF; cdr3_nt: TGTGCCAGCAGCCGGGGCTTAGCGGGAGGGCCCGAGGAGCAGTTCTTC
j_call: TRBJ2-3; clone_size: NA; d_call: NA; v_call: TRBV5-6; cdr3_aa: CASSQISTDTQYF; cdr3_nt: TGTGCCAGCAGCCAAATTTCCACAGATACGCAGTATTTT
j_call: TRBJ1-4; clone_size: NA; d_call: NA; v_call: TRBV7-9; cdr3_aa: CASSLGTATNEKLFF; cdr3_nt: TGTGCCAGCAGCCTAGGGACTGCAACTAATGAAAAACTGTTTTTT
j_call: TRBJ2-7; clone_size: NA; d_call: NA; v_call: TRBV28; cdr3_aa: CASSLPGGAHEQYF; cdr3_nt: TGTGCCAGCAGTTTGCCGGGTGGGGCCCACGAGCAGTACTTC
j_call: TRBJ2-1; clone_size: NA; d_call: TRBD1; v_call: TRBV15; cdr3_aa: CATSPGQAVGKFF; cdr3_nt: TGTGCCACCAGCCCAGGACAGGCAGTTGGGAAGTTCTTC
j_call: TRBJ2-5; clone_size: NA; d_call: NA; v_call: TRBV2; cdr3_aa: CASSPKTVQETQYF; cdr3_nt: TGTGCCAGCAGTCCGAAGACAGTGCAAGAGACCCAGTACTTC
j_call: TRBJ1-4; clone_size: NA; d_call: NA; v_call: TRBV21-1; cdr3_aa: CASSNVPGQGARKLFF; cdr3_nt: TGTGCCAGCAGCAACGTCCCGGGACAGGGTGCAAGAAAACTGTTTTTT
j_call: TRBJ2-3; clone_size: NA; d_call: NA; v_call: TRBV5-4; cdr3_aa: CASSRALKGDTDTQYF; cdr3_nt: TGTGCCAGCAGCAGAGCCTTAAAAGGGGACACAGATACGCAGTATTTT
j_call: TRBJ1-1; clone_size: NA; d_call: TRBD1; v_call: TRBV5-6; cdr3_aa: CASSLDRGVLGNTEAFF; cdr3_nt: TGTGCCAGCAGCTTGGACAGGGGTGTATTGGGTAACACTGAAGCTTTCTTT
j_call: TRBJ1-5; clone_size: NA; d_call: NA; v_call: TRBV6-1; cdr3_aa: CASTPGGANQPQHF; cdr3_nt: TGTGCCAGCACCCCTGGGGGGGCCAATCAGCCCCAGCATTTT
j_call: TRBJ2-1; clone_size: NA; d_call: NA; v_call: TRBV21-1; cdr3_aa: CASSKGGEKSSYNEQFF; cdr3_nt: TGTGCCAGCAGCAAAGGGGGGGAAAAGAGCTCCTACAATGAGCAGTTCTTC
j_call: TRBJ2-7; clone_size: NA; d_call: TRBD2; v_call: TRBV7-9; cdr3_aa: CASNPPGLSGYEQYF; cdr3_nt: TGTGCCAGCAACCCACCGGGACTAAGCGGTTACGAGCAGTACTTC
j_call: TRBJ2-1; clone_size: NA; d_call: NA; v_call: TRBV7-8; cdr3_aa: CASSLGAGSYNEQFF; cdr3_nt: TGTGCCAGCAGCTTAGGGGCGGGGAGCTACAATGAGCAGTTCTTC
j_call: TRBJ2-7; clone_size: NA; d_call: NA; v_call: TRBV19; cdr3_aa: CASSIPGSYEQYF; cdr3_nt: TGTGCCAGTAGTATACCAGGTTCCTACGAGCAGTACTTC
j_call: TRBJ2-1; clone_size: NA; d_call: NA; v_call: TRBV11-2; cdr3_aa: CASSNGGDSYNEQFF; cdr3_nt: TGTGCCAGCAGCAACGGGGGAGACTCCTACAATGAGCAGTTCTTC
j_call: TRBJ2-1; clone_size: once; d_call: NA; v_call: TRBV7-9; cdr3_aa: CASSLGAPSSEQFF; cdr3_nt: TGTGCCAGCAGCTTAGGGGCCCCTTCGAGTGAGCAGTTCTTC